These 22 T cell receptor beta chains came from one sample sequenced in a study of chemoradiotherapy in HPV16-positive cancers (dated by TCRdb to 2021 to 2024). Library preparation used the immunoSEQ multiplex PCR assay. In its TCRdb copy, this immuneACCESS table keeps in-frame sequences only and misses some clones. Where compared with another copy, unresolved V genes explain less than half of these, and the others have no known cause. Counted in this sample were 3,000 to 4,000 clones; around 90% of them appeared once. Of the sample, more than 2% falls within the top ten clones. The sample in question was blood, obtained from a patient who underwent chemoradiotherapy. These receptors were taken from a human donor with HPV-associated anogenital cancer.

The CDR3 region is CASSLKWGVEQYF. As DNA, the CDR3 is TGTGCCAGCAGCTTAAAGTGGGGGGTCGAGCAGTACTTC. The chain carries TRBV7-2 and TRBJ2-7; TRBD2 might be the D (6 bases). V lost 2 bases, J lost 6 bases, and 11 bases lay in between. Germline lookup yields CDR1 SGHTA and CDR2 FQGNSA. The CDR3 has 13 residues.

This rearrangement joins TRBV19 to TRBJ1-1; TRBD1 matches 7 bases. V gave up 2 bases and J gave up 10 bases; unmatched junction bases: 10. The CDR3 covers 14 residues. Looked up from germline, CDR1 is LNHDA and CDR2 is SQIVND (reference sequence). The CDR3 DNA reads TGTGCCAGTAGTATACGGAGGGGGCTGCCGGGAGCTTTCTTT. Translating gives CASSIRRGLPGAFF.

This clone was observed once. The chain employs TRBV18 and TRBJ1-3; D gene ambiguous. The CDR3 is 15 residues long. Deletions cut 8 bases from V and 0 bases from J, with 14 bases between. Germline values: CDR1 KGHSH, CDR2 LQKENI. The CDR3 DNA reads TGTGCCAGCCCGGCCGGACCGTCCTCTGGAAACACCATATATTTT. It yields the protein CASPAGPSSGNTIYF.

This clone was detected only once. The chain uses TRBV9 and TRBJ2-1; TRBD2 matches 10 bases. Germline CDR1 reads SGDLS; CDR2 reads YYNGEE. After removal of 1 base from V and 5 bases from J, the junction contained 3 bases not matched to a gene. The CDR3 is made up of 15 amino acids. CDR3 sequence reads: CASSVQLAGDNEQFF. DNA of the CDR3: TGTGCCAGCAGCGTACAGCTAGCGGGGGACAATGAGCAGTTCTTC.

The chain combines TRBV2 with TRBJ2-7; D not certain. The length of the CDR3 is 12 residues. Germline V CDR1 and CDR2: SNHLY, FYNNEI. Trimming removed 1 base at V and 6 bases at J, with 7 bases between. The CDR3 sequence is CASSEEGGEQYF. CDR3 coding DNA: TGTGCCAGCAGTGAAGAAGGCGGCGAGCAGTACTTC.

This rearrangement joins TRBV11-3 to TRBJ1-1; D not resolved. Germline CDR1 and CDR2: SGHNT and YENEEA. The germline V and J ends were trimmed by 5 bases and 4 bases, with 20 bases remaining between them. The CDR3 totals 16 residues. The CDR3 DNA follows: TGTGCCAGCAGCCAACCCGTAGGGCGGGCGGGCACTGAAGCTTTCTTT. This sequence encodes CASSQPVGRAGTEAFF. Drawing the rest from reference TRBV11-3 and TRBJ1-1, the complete variable domain is EAGVVQSPRYKIIEKKQPVAFWCNPISGHNTLYWYLQNLGQGPELLIRYENEEAVDDSQLPKDRFSAERLKGVDSTLKIQPAELGDSAVYLCASSQPVGRAGTEAFFGQGTRLTVV.

This clone showed up just a few times. V and J are TRBV5-1 and TRBJ2-7; 7 bases are shared with TRBD1. Germline CDR1 and CDR2: SGHRS and YFSETQ. CDR3 length equals 14 residues. The junction had 4 bases not matched to a gene; V was cut back by 3 bases and J by 1 base. The CDR3 DNA follows: TGCGCCAGCAGCTCACGACAGGGATCCTACGAGCAGTACTTC. This encodes CASSSRQGSYEQYF.

The table lists this clone with a count of one. V usage is TRBV6-1 and J usage is TRBJ2-2; D unresolved. The CDR3 spans 14 residues. V was shortened by 2 bases and J by 3 bases, with 7 bases between the two germline ends. Germline assignment: CDR1 MNHNS and CDR2 SASEGT. CDR3 DNA: TGTGCCAGCAGTGAAAAGGGCGACACCGGGGAGCTGTTTTTT. Its protein product is CASSEKGDTGELFF.

This clone was seen only once. This chain joins TRBV15 and TRBJ2-3; D ambiguous. Trimming removed 6 bases at V and 6 bases at J, with 13 bases between. Germline CDR1 and CDR2: LNHNV and YYDKDF (reference sequence). This CDR3 has 13 amino acids. CDR3 coding DNA: TGTGCCACCAGTCAAAGTTTGTATGATACGCAGTATTTT. Residues: CATSQSLYDTQYF.

This clone was seen only once. This chain's CDR3 is CASSFKTGGLSTDTQYF. CDR3 nucleotides: TGCGCCAGCAGCTTTAAGACGGGGGGGCTTAGCACAGATACGCAGTATTTT. This chain links TRBV5-1 with TRBJ2-3, with TRBD2 matching 8 bases. The J segment lost 0 bases and the V segment lost 2 bases, leaving 8 bases of the junction unmatched. Germline V gives CDR1 SGHRS, CDR2 YFSETQ. The CDR3 has 17 residues. Combining the CDR3 with reference TRBV5-1 and TRBJ2-3 gives the whole variable domain KAGVTQTPRYLIKTRGQQVTLSCSPISGHRSVSWYQQTPGQGLQFLFEYFSETQRNKGNFPGRFSGRQFSNSRSEMNVSTLELGDSALYLCASSFKTGGLSTDTQYFGPGTRLTVL.

The chain uses TRBV2 and TRBJ2-1; D is unclear. V lost 8 bases, J lost 4 bases, and 12 bases lay in between. This CDR3 comprises 13 residues. CDR1 is SNHLY and CDR2 is FYNNEI in the germline V gene. CDR3 sequence: CASSAESYNEQFF. CDR3 nucleotide sequence: TGTGCCAGCTCCGCAGAATCATACAATGAGCAGTTCTTC.

This chain joins TRBV27 and TRBJ1-1; D not certain. Germline-derived CDR1 and CDR2 are MNHEY and SMNVEV (reference sequence). The CDR3 consists of 14 residues. V dropped 5 bases and J dropped 1 base, with 11 bases sitting between them. The CDR3 DNA sequence: TGTGCCAGCAGTCCCCTGACGGCGAACACTGAAGCTTTCTTT. This translates into CASSPLTANTEAFF.

The J gene is TRBJ2-7, the V gene TRBV6-1, with D unclear. Germline lookup yields CDR1 MNHNS and CDR2 SASEGT. V lost 7 bases, J lost 2 bases, and 6 bases lay in between. CDR3 length equals 11 residues. In nucleotides, the CDR3 is TGTGCCAGCAAGCACCCCTACGAGCAGTACTTC. Translation: CASKHPYEQYF.

The chain recombines TRBV25-1 with TRBJ2-7, with D hard to call. This CDR3 is built from 14 residues. V lost 4 bases and J lost 0, with 10 bases in between. Germline V CDR1 and CDR2: MGHDK, SYGVNS. The CDR3: CASSAPAISYEQYF. CDR3 in DNA: TGTGCCAGCAGTGCCCCCGCTATCTCCTACGAGCAGTACTTC.

This sequence joins TRBV6-6 and TRBJ1-5; D gene unclear. From germline, CDR1 is MNHNY and CDR2 SVGAGI (reference sequence). CDR3 length: 15 amino acids. V shed 5 bases and J shed 5 bases, with 16 bases lying between them. The CDR3 nucleotides are TGTGCCAGCAGTCTGGGCGGCACGGACGATCAGCCCCAGCATTTT. As protein: CASSLGGTDDQPQHF.

This clone was detected only once. The chain couples TRBV5-1 to TRBJ2-1; TRBD2 matches 7 bases. The CDR3 is made up of 14 amino acids. J was trimmed by 1 base and V by 5 bases; bases with no gene match: 3. CDR1 is SGHRS and CDR2 is YFSETQ in the germline V gene. CDR3 DNA: TGCGCCAGCAGGCTAGCGGTATCCTACAATGAGCAGTTCTTC. Protein: CASRLAVSYNEQFF.

V and J are TRBV11-2 and TRBJ1-2; maybe TRBD1 (5 bases). Germline V CDR1 and CDR2: SGHAT, FQNNGV. V was clipped by 2 bases and J by 4 bases, with 11 bases between them. The CDR3 length is 14 residues. The CDR3 loop reads CASSLSGRGYGYTF. The CDR3 DNA is TGTGCCAGCAGCTTATCGGGGCGCGGCTATGGCTACACCTTC.

This chain links TRBV27 with TRBJ2-1; 9 bases are a match to TRBD2. CDR1 is MNHEY, CDR2 SMNVEV, per germline (reference sequence). This CDR3 has 17 residues. V dropped 1 base and J dropped 3; count of bases not matched to a gene: 7. This CDR3 reads CASSLFGSGSSYNEQFF. The CDR3 nucleotides are TGTGCCAGCAGTTTATTTGGTAGCGGGAGCAGCTACAATGAGCAGTTCTTC.

The J gene is TRBJ2-7, the V gene TRBV27, with 8 bases fitting TRBD1. This CDR3 has 15 amino acids. After removal of 3 bases from V and 4 bases from J, the junction contained 8 bases not matched to a gene. Per the germline V gene, CDR1 is MNHEY and CDR2 is SMNVEV (reference sequence). Here the CDR3 reads CASSFLPDRVYEQYF. In DNA, the CDR3 is TGTGCCAGCAGTTTCCTACCGGACAGGGTTTACGAGCAGTACTTC.

The chain uses TRBV7-2 and TRBJ2-1; D gene unclear. V lost 5 bases, J lost 4 bases, and 12 bases lay in between. Germline CDR1 and CDR2: SGHTA and FQGNSA. The CDR3 is 14 residues long. The CDR3 spells CASSLRTWYNEQFF. CDR3 DNA sequence: TGTGCCAGCAGCCTCCGGACCTGGTACAATGAGCAGTTCTTC.

This rearrangement joins TRBV5-5 to TRBJ1-4; 7 bases align to TRBD1. Germline trimming cut 4 bases from V and 0 bases from J; bases unmatched to any gene: 6. Germline V lookup: CDR1 SGHKS, CDR2 YYEKEE (reference sequence). The CDR3 covers 16 residues. The CDR3 here is CASSLGQLPTNEKLFF. The CDR3 DNA follows: TGTGCCAGCAGCCTGGGACAGTTACCAACTAATGAAAAACTGTTTTTT.

The rearrangement uses TRBV6-5 and TRBJ2-7; 9 bases line up with TRBD1. The CDR3 consists of 14 residues. V lost 7 bases to trimming and J lost 3 bases; unmatched junction nucleotides: 7. Germline values: CDR1 MNHEY, CDR2 SVGAGI. The CDR3 here is CASKNRGLYYEQYF. CDR3 in DNA: TGTGCCAGCAAAAACAGGGGGCTCTACTACGAGCAGTACTTC.